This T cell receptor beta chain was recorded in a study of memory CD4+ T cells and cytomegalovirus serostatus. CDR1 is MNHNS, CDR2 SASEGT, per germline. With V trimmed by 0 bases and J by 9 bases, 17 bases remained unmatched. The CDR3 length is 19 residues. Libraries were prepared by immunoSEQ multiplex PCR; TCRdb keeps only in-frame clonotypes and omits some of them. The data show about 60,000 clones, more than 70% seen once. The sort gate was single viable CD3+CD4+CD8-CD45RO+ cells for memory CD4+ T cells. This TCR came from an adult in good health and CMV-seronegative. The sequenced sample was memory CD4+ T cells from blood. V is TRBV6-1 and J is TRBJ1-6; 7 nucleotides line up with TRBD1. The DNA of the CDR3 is TGTGCCAGCAGTGAAGCGCTTCGGGGTTTCCTGCAGGGGGGTTCACCCCTCCACTTT. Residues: CASSEALRGFLQGGSPLHF.